The 32 T cell receptor beta chains below come from one sample, sequenced in a study of cytomegalovirus exposure and HLA in healthy donors. Vbeta (60) and Jbeta (13) primers were used in the PCR. Profiled with immunoSEQ multiplex PCR; TCRdb holds only in-frame clones, not every one. The table shows about 160,000 clones, with about three quarters occurring only once. Material for sequencing was PBMCs. These receptors all stem from a woman between 40 and 55 years old in good health and CMV-seropositive.

The chain uses TRBV5-5 and TRBJ2-1, with no clear D. The germline V and J ends were trimmed by 2 bases and 5 bases, with 14 bases remaining between them. CDR3 length equals 15 residues. Germline CDR1 is SGHKS and CDR2 is YYEKEE (reference sequence). The DNA for the CDR3 is TGTGCCAGCAGCTTAAGCCTTTTCAATGACAATGAGCAGTTCTTC. Protein product: CASSLSLFNDNEQFF.

The V and J genes are TRBV5-6 and TRBJ1-1; no clear D gene. The CDR3 has 15 residues. The germline gives CDR1 SGHDT, CDR2 YYEEEE. V was shortened by 4 bases and J by 6 bases, with 19 bases between the two germline ends. CDR3 in DNA: TGTGCCAGCAGCCCCGTCCTTAGTGGTGCTCCTGAAGCTTTCTTT. Encoded protein: CASSPVLSGAPEAFF.

The chain recombines TRBV6-5 with TRBJ1-1, with TRBD1 as a possible D gene (5 bases). V gave up 1 base and J gave up 3 bases, with 9 bases separating them. The CDR3 covers 14 residues. CDR1 and CDR2 from the germline V gene are MNHEY and SVGAGI. The CDR3 sequence: CASSYWGEDTEAFF. The CDR3 coding sequence is TGTGCCAGCAGTTACTGGGGGGAGGACACTGAAGCTTTCTTT.

This chain connects TRBV5-1 to TRBJ2-1; 10 bases are shared with TRBD2. Germline V gene sequence: CDR1 SGHRS, CDR2 YFSETQ. CDR3 length equals 14 residues. Losses at the gene ends were 4 bases for V and 6 bases for J; bases not matched to a gene: 4. CDR3: CASSRLAGVNEQFF. The CDR3 coding sequence is TGCGCCAGCAGCCGCCTAGCGGGGGTCAATGAGCAGTTCTTC.

This sequence joins TRBV29-1 and TRBJ1-2; D uncertain. Germline CDR1 is SQVTM and CDR2 is ANQGSEA. The ends were cut back, 5 bases at V and 2 bases at J, with 15 bases in the middle. CDR3 length: 14 amino acids. CDR3 region: CSVSRENPNYGYTF. The CDR3, as DNA: TGCAGCGTTTCGAGGGAAAACCCAAACTATGGCTACACCTTC.

The V and J genes are TRBV20-1 and TRBJ1-2; D uncertain. The V end lost 6 bases, the J end lost 8 bases, and 13 bases lay between the germline ends. CDR1 is DFQATT, CDR2 SNEGSKA, per germline (reference sequence). The CDR3 totals 11 residues. The CDR3 bases are TGCAGTGCCACCCCGCTCGGGGGCTACACCTTC. Translating gives CSATPLGGYTF.

This rearrangement joins TRBV4-3 to TRBJ2-7; 9 nucleotides align to TRBD1. CDR3 length equals 15 residues. Germline CDR1 and CDR2: LGHNA and YSLEER. Germline trimming cut 2 bases from V and 3 bases from J; bases unmatched to any gene: 5. CDR3 coding DNA: TGCGCCAGCAGCCAATCCGACAGGGGGGACTACGAGCAGTACTTC. This gives the protein CASSQSDRGDYEQYF.

The rearrangement joins TRBV7-3 to TRBJ2-7; a weak D match, TRBD1 (6 bases). CDR3 length equals 13 residues. CDR1 SGHTA and CDR2 FQGTGA come from the germline V gene. Between the trimmed V and J ends, which lost 3 bases and 5 bases, there was a span of 11 bases. DNA for the CDR3: TGTGCCAGCAGCTTTGGGGACACGAACGAGCAGTACTTC. It encodes CASSFGDTNEQYF.

V usage is TRBV28 and J usage is TRBJ2-1; D possibly corresponds to TRBD1 (6 bases). The length of the CDR3 is 19 residues. In germline, CDR1 is MDHEN, CDR2 SYDVKM. Trimming shortened V by 2 bases and J by 0 bases, and 20 bases separated the two germline ends. CDR3 sequence reads: CASSLGTWGQRSSYNEQFF. As DNA, the CDR3 is TGTGCCAGCAGTTTAGGAACCTGGGGGCAAAGAAGCTCCTACAATGAGCAGTTCTTC.

The chain has TRBV9 and TRBJ2-1, with D possibly being TRBD2 (6 bases). This CDR3 region has 13 residues. Per the germline V gene, CDR1 is SGDLS and CDR2 is YYNGEE. V lost 3 bases, J lost 6 bases, and 10 bases lay in between. CDR3 region: CASSGGVGNEQFF. The CDR3, as DNA: TGTGCCAGCAGCGGGGGGGTCGGCAATGAGCAGTTCTTC.

This chain connects TRBV19 to TRBJ2-1; D not resolved. Germline V gives CDR1 LNHDA, CDR2 SQIVND (reference sequence). Trimming left V 0 bases short and J 7 bases short, with 10 bases between. There are 14 residues in the CDR3. DNA of the CDR3: TGTGCCAGTAGTATAGATCCCGGTCCAAATGAGCAGTTCTTC. This encodes CASSIDPGPNEQFF.

The chain uses TRBV7-2 and TRBJ2-2, with D possibly TRBD2 on 5 matching bases. Deletions cut 2 bases from V and 3 bases from J, with 10 bases between. The CDR3 contains 15 residues. Germline CDR1 reads SGHTA; CDR2 reads FQGNSA. The CDR3 here is CASSLSPGYTGELFF. The DNA of the CDR3 is TGTGCCAGCAGCTTATCGCCGGGATACACCGGGGAGCTGTTTTTT.

The chain couples TRBV30 to TRBJ1-2; D is undetermined. This CDR3 comprises 13 residues. Germline lookup yields CDR1 GTSNPN and CDR2 SVGIG (reference sequence). V dropped 1 base and J dropped 0 bases, with 6 bases sitting between them. The CDR3 spells CAWSAGANYGYTF. The CDR3 DNA reads as TGTGCCTGGAGTGCTGGAGCTAACTATGGCTACACCTTC.

The rearrangement links TRBV7-8 to TRBJ2-3; 15 nucleotides line up with TRBD2. Germline V gives CDR1 SGHVS, CDR2 FQNEAQ. The V and J ends lost 5 bases and 4 bases, in that order; junction bases with no gene match: 10. The CDR3 consists of 18 residues. CDR3 region: CASSPPGLAGGYADTQYF. The CDR3 DNA follows: TGTGCCAGCAGCCCCCCGGGACTAGCGGGGGGTTATGCAGATACGCAGTATTTT.

The genes are TRBV5-1 and TRBJ1-1; no clear D gene. CDR1 is SGHRS and CDR2 is YFSETQ in the germline V gene. There are 14 residues in the CDR3. Trimming stripped 2 bases from V and 1 base from J, with 9 bases between. CDR3 DNA: TGCGCCAGCAGCTTTAGCATCCAGAACACTGAAGCTTTCTTT. Amino acids: CASSFSIQNTEAFF. Combining the CDR3 with reference TRBV5-1 and TRBJ1-1 gives the whole variable domain KAGVTQTPRYLIKTRGQQVTLSCSPISGHRSVSWYQQTPGQGLQFLFEYFSETQRNKGNFPGRFSGRQFSNSRSEMNVSTLELGDSALYLCASSFSIQNTEAFFGQGTRLTVV.

The chain employs TRBV2 and TRBJ1-1; tentatively, D is TRBD1 (6 bases). Per the germline V gene, CDR1 is SNHLY and CDR2 is FYNNEI. The CDR3 runs to 14 residues. The ends were cut back, 6 bases at V and 9 bases at J, with 20 bases in the middle. The CDR3 loop is CASRTLMTTGQAFF. DNA of the CDR3: TGTGCCAGCAGAACCCTAATGACGACAGGTCAAGCTTTCTTT.

There are a few counts of this clone. This chain uses TRBV27 with TRBJ2-3; no firm D call. Germline CDR1 MNHEY, CDR2 SMNVEV (reference sequence). V lost 0 bases and J lost 3, with 16 bases in between. This CDR3 is 17 amino acids long. The CDR3 loop is CASSLSAVKWKTDTQYF. For the CDR3, the DNA is TGTGCCAGCAGTTTATCGGCGGTGAAGTGGAAGACAGATACGCAGTATTTT.

This chain uses TRBV7-9 with TRBJ2-5; 8 positions match TRBD2. The CDR3 length is 14 residues. From germline, CDR1 is SEHNR and CDR2 FQNEAQ (reference sequence). V gave up 5 bases and J gave up 4 bases; unmatched junction bases: 6. CDR3 sequence reads: CASSVSGARETQYF. CDR3 in DNA: TGTGCCAGCAGCGTTAGCGGGGCCCGAGAGACCCAGTACTTC.

The V call is TRBV7-8, the J call TRBJ1-5; no firm D call. The CDR3 length is 16 residues. The germline V gene encodes CDR1 SGHVS and CDR2 FQNEAQ. Between the trimmed V and J ends, which lost 1 base and 2 bases, there was a span of 12 bases. The CDR3: CASSLGPPGGNQPQHF. The CDR3 region has the DNA TGTGCCAGCAGCTTAGGCCCTCCGGGAGGCAATCAGCCCCAGCATTTT.

This clone has just a few counts. The chain has TRBV6-6 and TRBJ1-1; D is ambiguous. The CDR3 runs to 12 residues. CDR1 and CDR2 from the germline V gene are MNHNY and SVGAGI (reference sequence). Trimming cost V 4 bases and J 4 bases, with 7 bases left between them. CDR3 DNA: TGTGCCAGCAGTTCTATAAGCACTGAAGCTTTCTTT. This gives the protein CASSSISTEAFF.

The chain joins TRBV11-2 to TRBJ1-1, with D tentatively TRBD1 (5 bases). Germline CDR1 is SGHAT and CDR2 is FQNNGV. This CDR3 has 15 amino acids. Deletions cut 4 bases from V and 2 bases from J, with 14 bases between. The CDR3 spells CASSSRTNQNTEAFF. DNA of the CDR3: TGTGCCAGCAGCTCCCGGACAAACCAAAACACTGAAGCTTTCTTT.

The V gene is TRBV21-1, the J gene TRBJ1-2; TRBD1 is the table's D call, not checked against the DNA. TRBV21-1 has pseudogene status. The CDR3 runs to 14 residues. The CDR3 bases are TGTGCCAGCAGCGGACAGGGGGCGCTTGATGGCTACACCTTC. The encoded protein is CASSGQGALDGYTF.

Concerning this clone itself: Other DNA sequences in the sample encode the same CDR3. The chain joins TRBV7-9 to TRBJ2-1, with D maybe TRBD1 (5 bases). V lost 0 bases to trimming and J lost 12 bases, with 9 bases between them. In germline, CDR1 is SEHNR, CDR2 FQNEAQ (reference sequence). CDR3 length equals 12 residues. The CDR3 DNA sequence: TGTGCCAGCAGCTTAGCCCAGGGTGGGCAGTTCTTC. Translation: CASSLAQGGQFF.

This chain joins TRBV7-9 and TRBJ2-7; 7 bases line up with TRBD1. CDR1 SEHNR and CDR2 FQNEAQ come from the germline V gene (reference sequence). With 1 base clipped from V and 6 bases from J, the junction kept 12 bases outside the gene matches. The CDR3 loop spans 16 amino acids. The CDR3 DNA reads as TGTGCCAGCAGCTTAGATGGCCCGACAGGGTCGTTCGAGCAGTACTTC. Protein product: CASSLDGPTGSFEQYF. Full variable domain (missing parts from reference TRBV7-9 and TRBJ2-7): DTGVSQNPRHKITKRGQNVTFRCDPISEHNRLYWYRQTLGQGPEFLTYFQNEAQLEKSRLLSDRFSAERPKGSFSTLEIQRTEQGDSAMYLCASSLDGPTGSFEQYFGPGTRLTVT.

The table lists this clone with a few counts. A read error may produce the germline difference seen at one junction end. The chain employs TRBV6-1 and TRBJ2-4; D is possibly TRBD2 (6 bases). Germline-derived CDR1 and CDR2 are MNHNS and SASEGT. This CDR3 is built from 15 residues. The CDR3 nucleotides are TGTGCCAGCAGTGAACAACCGGGAGCCAAAAACAGTCAGTACTTC. Its translation: CASSEQPGAKNSQYF.

J is TRBJ1-1 and V is TRBV14, with 7 bases matching TRBD1. Per the germline V gene, CDR1 is SGHDN and CDR2 is FVKESK. This CDR3 comprises 19 residues. V dropped 2 bases and J dropped 1; count of bases not matched to a gene: 16. The CDR3 region is CASSQPTGALGGRNTEAFF. The CDR3 DNA reads as TGTGCCAGCAGCCAACCAACAGGGGCCCTGGGGGGACGGAACACTGAAGCTTTCTTT. Using reference TRBV14 and TRBJ1-1 for the parts outside the CDR3, the full variable domain is EAGVTQFPSHSVIEKGQTVTLRCDPISGHDNLYWYRRVMGKEIKFLLHFVKESKQDESGMPNNRFLAERTGGTYSTLKVQPAELEDSGVYFCASSQPTGALGGRNTEAFFGQGTRLTVV.

This rearrangement joins TRBV7-8 to TRBJ2-5; TRBD2 aligns across 7 bases. The CDR3 runs to 21 residues. Germline V gives CDR1 SGHVS, CDR2 FQNEAQ. V trimming: 0 bases; J trimming: 1 base; junction bases outside the gene matches: 20. This chain's CDR3 is CASSLAPFRGDPRAPQETQYF. DNA for the CDR3: TGTGCCAGCAGCTTAGCCCCCTTTCGGGGGGACCCTCGGGCACCCCAAGAGACCCAGTACTTC.

This chain connects TRBV7-9 to TRBJ1-2; D might be TRBD1 (6 bases). The CDR3 spans 16 residues. V gave up 6 bases and J gave up 0 bases, with 17 bases separating them. CDR1 and CDR2 from the germline V gene are SEHNR and FQNEAQ (reference sequence). The CDR3 is CASSSDRFQANYGYTF. In nucleotides, the CDR3 is TGTGCCAGCAGTTCCGACAGGTTCCAAGCTAACTATGGCTACACCTTC.

This clone was detected many times. Other DNA sequences in the sample encode the same CDR3. The rearrangement joins TRBV7-2 to TRBJ1-1, with a tentative D call TRBD1 (6 bases). The germline V and J ends were trimmed by 5 bases and 1 base, with 8 bases remaining between them. There are 13 residues in the CDR3. CDR1 and CDR2 (germline): SGHTA, FQGNSA. The CDR3: CASSQGRNTEAFF. CDR3 DNA: TGTGCCAGCAGCCAGGGGCGGAACACTGAAGCTTTCTTT.

The chain is built from TRBV5-6 and TRBJ1-1, with D unresolved. Trimming left V 0 bases short and J 10 bases short, with 10 bases between. Germline lookup yields CDR1 SGHDT and CDR2 YYEEEE. This CDR3 has 12 amino acids. The CDR3 sequence is CASSLAASIAFF. The CDR3 DNA is TGTGCCAGCAGCTTGGCCGCCAGTATAGCTTTCTTT. The entire variable domain, with the rest obtained from reference TRBV5-6 and TRBJ1-1, is as follows: DAGVTQSPTHLIKTRGQQVTLRCSPKSGHDTVSWYQQALGQGPQFIFQYYEEEERQRGNFPDRFSGHQFPNYSSELNVNALLLGDSALYLCASSLAASIAFFGQGTRLTVV.

This chain joins TRBV30 and TRBJ1-1; D is ambiguous. V lost 2 bases to trimming and J lost 0 bases, with 10 bases between them. Germline CDR1 reads GTSNPN; CDR2 reads SVGIG (reference sequence). CDR3 length: 14 amino acids. The CDR3, as DNA: TGTGCCTGGAGTAGATCAACAGTGAACACTGAAGCTTTCTTT. Translated, it gives CAWSRSTVNTEAFF.

The chain uses TRBV7-9 and TRBJ1-4; D call uncertain. The CDR3 runs 15 residues. The germline V gene has CDR1 SEHNR and CDR2 FQNEAQ (reference sequence). V lost 8 bases and J 0 bases, leaving 13 bases between the germline ends. CDR3 DNA: TGTGCCAGCCGAACTACCGTATCAACTAATGAAAAACTGTTTTTT. Amino acid sequence: CASRTTVSTNEKLFF.